Listed here is a single T cell receptor beta chain. Antigen unknown. The sample originates from a study of CD8 T cells in ankylosing spondylitis. It was by quantitative 5'-RACE with molecular barcodes that TCR beta libraries were made. TCRdb re-called the 5' RACE reads with MiXCR, one entry per CDR3 protein. The sample lists around 140,000 distinct CDR3 sequences; roughly a sixth were seen once. Germline CDR1 reads MNHNS; CDR2 reads SASEGT. CDR3 length equals 10 residues. Trimming cost V 6 bases and J 9 bases, with 8 bases left between them. Study-wide findings and caveats: Some of these motif variants have turned up before, in reports on reactive arthritis synovial fluid and blood. Made up of fewer than 10 highly homologous variants, a TCR beta motif appeared characteristic of ankylosing spondylitis blood. Disease-linked clones reportedly concentrated significantly in matched ankylosing spondylitis synovial fluid.

The sequenced material came from blood, either unsorted or a sorted T cell fraction (not recorded which). V and J are TRBV6-1 and TRBJ1-1; D not resolved. The receptor comes from a male donor with ankylosing spondylitis. CDR3 coding DNA: TGTGCCAGCAGGGCCGGCCAAGCTTTCTTT. It yields the protein CASRAGQAFF.